A selection of T cell receptor beta chains follows, all from one sample in a study of blood T cell repertoires in COVID-19. Generated by immunoSEQ multiplex PCR, the TCRdb table keeps only in-frame clones and is missing some. The sample has under 250,000 clones, about 82% seen once. Sequencing was done on a sample of PBMCs or T cells enriched from blood (not recorded which). Receptors were obtained from a woman in her 50s with acute COVID-19. CDR3s include the opening cysteine and the closing phenylalanine or tryptophan. Each record gives: D gene, J gene, V gene, clone size, CDR3 protein, CDR3 DNA. A D gene is named only where the DNA matches it firmly. Part of the rows lack a size; the others show once, few, many or a class for expanded clones.

>.|TRBJ1-2|TRBV5-4|.
CASSLGQSYGYTF
TGTGCCAGCAGCTTGGGACAGAGCTATGGCTACACCTTC
>TRBD2|TRBJ2-7|TRBV3-1/TRBV3-2|.
CASSHRGGGPSYEQYF
TGTGCCAGCAGCCATCGAGGCGGGGGGCCTTCCTACGAGCAGTACTTC
>.|TRBJ2-6|TRBV30|.
CASRGSGANVLTF
TGTGCCTCACGGGGGTCTGGGGCCAACGTCCTGACTTTC
>.|TRBJ1-1|TRBV7-6|.
CASSLAPVTEAFF
TGTGCCAGCAGCTTAGCGCCGGTCACTGAAGCTTTCTTT
>.|TRBJ1-5|TRBV4-2|.
CASSPVSRTENNQPQHF
TGTGCCAGCAGCCCAGTATCTAGGACAGAGAACAATCAGCCCCAGCATTTT
>.|TRBJ1-1|TRBV25-1|.
CASSEPTGIEAFF
TGTGCCAGCAGTGAACCCACGGGAATTGAAGCTTTCTTT
>TRBD1|TRBJ2-7|TRBV27|.
CASSLWGQGGEQYF
TGTGCCAGCAGTTTATGGGGACAGGGCGGCGAGCAGTACTTC
>.|TRBJ2-3|TRBV5-4|.
CASTQAGRTDTQYF
TGTGCCAGCACTCAGGCAGGCCGCACAGATACGCAGTATTTT
>TRBD1|TRBJ2-6|TRBV25-1|few
CASNGQGPSGANVLTF
TGTGCCAGCAATGGACAGGGCCCCTCTGGGGCCAACGTCCTGACTTTC
>TRBD1|TRBJ1-3|TRBV24-1|.
CATNRDSLGNTIYF
TGTGCCACGAACCGGGACAGCCTGGGAAACACCATATATTTT
>TRBD1|TRBJ1-1|TRBV29-1|.
CSGGQGKNTEAFF
TGCAGCGGGGGACAGGGGAAGAACACTGAAGCTTTCTTT
>.|TRBJ1-2|TRBV7-9|.
CASSLEAGEYYGYTF
TGTGCCAGCAGCTTAGAAGCAGGGGAGTACTATGGCTACACCTTC
>TRBD1|TRBJ1-1|TRBV5-1|.
CASSWTGAKAFF
TGCGCCAGCAGCTGGACAGGGGCTAAAGCTTTCTTT
>.|TRBJ1-2|TRBV25-1|.
CASSEGHGYTF
TGTGCCAGCAGTGAGGGCCATGGCTACACCTTC
>.|TRBJ1-1|TRBV7-3|few
CASSAGHQNTEAFF
TGTGCCAGCAGCGCTGGACACCAGAACACTGAAGCTTTCTTT
>.|TRBJ1-5|TRBV10-3|.
CAIRDTLNQPQHF
TGTGCCATCCGGGACACCCTCAATCAGCCCCAGCATTTT
>.|TRBJ2-5|TRBV27|.
CASSLRRGPVQETQYF
TGTGCCAGCAGCTTAAGGCGGGGGCCCGTACAAGAGACCCAGTACTTC
>TRBD1|TRBJ2-7|TRBV14|.
CASSQLGRDRSYEQYF
TGTGCCAGCAGCCAATTGGGCAGGGACAGGTCCTACGAGCAGTACTTC
>.|TRBJ1-4|TRBV5-8|.
CASTNRVKLFF
TGTGCCAGCACCAACAGGGTTAAACTGTTTTTT
>TRBD2|TRBJ2-1|TRBV4-2|.
CASSLKSTGGPHEQFF
TGTGCCAGCAGCCTCAAATCTACGGGGGGGCCCCATGAGCAGTTCTTC
>.|TRBJ1-1|TRBV30|once
CAWNPGRNTEAFF
TGTGCCTGGAATCCGGGGAGGAACACTGAAGCTTTCTTT
>TRBD1|TRBJ2-1|TRBV11-2|once
CASRDGTAYNEQFF
TGTGCCAGCAGGGATGGGACAGCCTACAATGAGCAGTTCTTC
>TRBD2|TRBJ2-3|TRBV18|.
CASSPYPGLAGGQDTQYF
TGTGCCAGCTCACCCTACCCGGGACTAGCGGGGGGGCAGGATACGCAGTATTTT
>.|TRBJ2-7|TRBV6-5|.
CASGRYSEGYEQYF
TGTGCCAGCGGACGATATTCGGAGGGGTACGAGCAGTACTTC
>.|TRBJ1-1|TRBV29-1|.
CSVEEQGNTEAFF
TGCAGCGTTGAAGAACAGGGGAACACTGAAGCTTTCTTT
>TRBD1|TRBJ1-2|TRBV3-1/TRBV3-2|.
CASSSGTGEVSGGYTF
TGTGCCAGCAGCTCCGGGACAGGGGAGGTGAGCGGTGGCTACACCTTC
>.|TRBJ2-5|TRBV7-2|.
CASSSPVLVAQYF
TGTGCCAGCAGCTCCCCGGTACTAGTTGCCCAGTACTTC
>.|TRBJ1-1|TRBV5-6|few
CASSGDKGYTEAFF
TGTGCCAGCAGCGGGGACAAGGGTTACACTGAAGCTTTCTTT
>TRBD1|TRBJ1-1|TRBV12-3/TRBV12-4|.
CASSSFGTGETFF
TGTGCCAGCAGTTCATTCGGGACAGGGGAAACTTTCTTT
>TRBD1|TRBJ1-1|TRBV10-3|.
CAISEAQGRMTEAFF
TGTGCCATCAGTGAGGCACAGGGGCGGATGACTGAAGCTTTCTTT
>TRBD2|TRBJ2-2|TRBV6-2/TRBV6-3|.
CASSSGSGGSYGELFF
TGTGCCAGCAGTTCCGGTTCGGGGGGGAGTTACGGGGAGCTGTTTTTT
>.|TRBJ1-2|TRBV5-1|.
CASTPSGGANYGYTF
TGCGCCAGCACCCCTTCGGGGGGGGCTAACTATGGCTACACCTTC
>TRBD1|TRBJ1-5|TRBV10-2|.
CASSLEGQGNQPQHF
TGCGCCAGCAGTCTCGAGGGACAGGGCAATCAGCCCCAGCATTTT
>.|TRBJ1-1|TRBV7-6|.
CASSLVTRRGMNTEAFF
TGTGCCAGCAGCTTAGTCACAAGGAGGGGAATGAACACTGAAGCTTTCTTT
>.|TRBJ2-7|TRBV25-1|.
CASSFLQGSEQYF
TGTGCCAGCAGTTTCCTACAGGGAAGCGAGCAGTACTTC
>TRBD1|TRBJ1-1|TRBV6-4|.
CASRITGGTEAFF
TGTGCCAGCAGAATTACAGGGGGCACTGAAGCTTTCTTT
>.|TRBJ1-5|TRBV21-1|.
CASSKEGLSNQPQHF
TGTGCCAGCAGCAAGGAGGGGTTAAGCAATCAGCCCCAGCATTTT